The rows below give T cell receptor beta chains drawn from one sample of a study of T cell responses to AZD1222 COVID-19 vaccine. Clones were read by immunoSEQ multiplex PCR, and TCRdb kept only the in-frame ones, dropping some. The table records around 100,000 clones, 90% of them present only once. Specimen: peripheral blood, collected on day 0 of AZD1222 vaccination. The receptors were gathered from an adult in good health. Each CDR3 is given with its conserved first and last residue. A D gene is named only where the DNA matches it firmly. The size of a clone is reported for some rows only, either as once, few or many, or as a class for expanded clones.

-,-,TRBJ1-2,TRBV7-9,CASSDSSPRVYGYTF,TGTGCCAGCAGCGACTCATCCCCCAGGGTCTATGGCTACACCTTC
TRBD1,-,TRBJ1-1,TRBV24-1,CATSAQDRGKTEAFF,TGTGCCACCAGTGCTCAGGACAGGGGAAAAACTGAAGCTTTCTTT
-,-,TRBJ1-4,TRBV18,CASSPIAGMNEKLFF,TGTGCCAGCTCACCAATAGCGGGCATGAATGAAAAACTGTTTTTT
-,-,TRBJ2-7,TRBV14,CASSYWGEQYF,TGTGCCAGCAGCTACTGGGGAGAGCAGTACTTC
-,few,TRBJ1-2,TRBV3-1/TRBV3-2,CASSRRPGQRNYGYTF,TGTGCCAGCAGCCGTCGCCCCGGACAGCGCAACTATGGCTACACCTTC
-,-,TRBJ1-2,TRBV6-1,CASSEAAGANNYGYTF,TGTGCCAGCAGTGAAGCAGCAGGGGCGAACAACTATGGCTACACCTTC
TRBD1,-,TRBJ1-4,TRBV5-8,CASSRQGLSTNEKLFF,TGTGCCAGCAGTCGACAGGGGCTTTCAACTAATGAAAAACTGTTTTTT
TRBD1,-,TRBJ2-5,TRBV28,CASSSTSILHRGTGQETQYF,TGTGCCAGCAGTTCGACTTCAATCCTCCACAGGGGGACTGGCCAAGAGACCCAGTACTTC
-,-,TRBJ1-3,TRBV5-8,CASSLATSGNTIYF,TGTGCCAGCAGCTTAGCGACCTCTGGAAACACCATATATTTT
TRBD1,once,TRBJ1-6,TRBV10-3,CAISEVGQDLGSPLHF,TGTGCCATCAGTGAAGTGGGACAGGATTTAGGATCACCCCTCCACTTT
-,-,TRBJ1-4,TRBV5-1,CASSSDKNTATNEKLFF,TGCGCCAGCAGCTCGGACAAGAACACTGCAACTAATGAAAAACTGTTTTTT
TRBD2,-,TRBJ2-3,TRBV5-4,CASSLAGGREGDTQYF,TGTGCCAGCAGCTTGGCCGGGGGGAGGGAGGGAGATACGCAGTATTTT
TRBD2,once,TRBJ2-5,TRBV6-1,CASSEGRAGYQETQYF,TGTGCCAGCAGTGAGGGGAGGGCGGGGTACCAAGAGACCCAGTACTTC
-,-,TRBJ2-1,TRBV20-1,CSASGFSLYNEQFF,TGCAGTGCTAGTGGATTTAGCTTGTACAATGAGCAGTTCTTC
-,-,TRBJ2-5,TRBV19,CASSMRRARGETQYF,TGTGCCAGTAGTATGAGGCGAGCCCGCGGGGAGACCCAGTACTTC
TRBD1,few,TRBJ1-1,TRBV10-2,CASSDPGTGPNTEAFF,TGCGCCAGCAGTGATCCCGGGACAGGGCCGAACACTGAAGCTTTCTTT
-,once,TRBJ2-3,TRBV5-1,CASSFSTETDTQYF,TGCGCCAGCAGCTTTAGTACAGAAACAGATACGCAGTATTTT